The present entry profiles one T cell receptor beta chain with its context. CDR1 and CDR2 (germline): MGHRA, YSYEKL. The CDR3 covers 16 residues. Trimming took 3 bases from V and 7 from J, leaving 16 bases between them. Building the TCR beta libraries relied on iRepertoire HTBI primers, and CDR3 regions underwent Arm-PCR. TCRdb independently ran MiXCR on the multiplex PCR reads; one entry per CDR3 protein. The sample shows a few hundred thousand distinct CDR3 sequences, 12% to 15% of them seen only once. The data stem from a study of regulatory T cells in long-lasting Graves disease. For the study at large: The study enrolled newly diagnosed Graves' patients on antithyroid drugs under 3 months.

Indicated time point: newly diagnosed GD, antithyroid drugs for less than 3 months. Generation of the TCR library employed RNA extracted from PBMCs. These same data were also listed under a study on T cells in Graves' hyperthyroidism and ophthalmopathy.

The V call is TRBV4-1, the J call TRBJ1-6, with D perhaps TRBD1 (6 bases). The receptor's source is a woman aged 45-60 years with Graves disease. Material: peripheral blood mononuclear cells (PBMCs), obtained at new diagnosis, from a patient treated with antithyroid drugs. The CDR3 reads CASSQVQGPRNSPLHF. The CDR3 bases are TGCGCCAGCAGCCAGGTCCAGGGGCCGCGGAATTCACCCCTCCACTTT.